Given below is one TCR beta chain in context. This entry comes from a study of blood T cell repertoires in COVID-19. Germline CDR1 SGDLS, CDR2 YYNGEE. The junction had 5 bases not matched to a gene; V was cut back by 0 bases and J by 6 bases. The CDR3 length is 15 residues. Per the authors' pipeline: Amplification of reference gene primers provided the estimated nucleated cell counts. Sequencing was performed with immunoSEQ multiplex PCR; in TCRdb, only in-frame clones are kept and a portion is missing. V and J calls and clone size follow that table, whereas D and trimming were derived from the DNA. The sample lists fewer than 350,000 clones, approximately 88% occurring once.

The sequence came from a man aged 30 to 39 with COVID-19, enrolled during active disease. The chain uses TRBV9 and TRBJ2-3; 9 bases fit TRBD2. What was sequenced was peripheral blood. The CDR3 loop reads CASSVVGTSGDTQYF. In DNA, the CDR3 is TGTGCCAGCAGCGTAGTCGGAACTAGCGGGGATACGCAGTATTTT.